This T cell receptor (beta chain) came from a study of shared clonotypes between healthy human individuals. General study findings and limits: Tissue TCR repertoires likely differ from these blood-only repertoires.

The protocol was immunoSEQ multiplex PCR, while the TCRdb copy is restricted to in-frame clones and leaves out a portion. The sample yields hundreds of thousands of clones, 95% to 97% seen once. Notes on this clone: The antigen remains unidentified.

Those who donated were healthy HIV-negative adults, with no recent acute infections or vaccinations reported. The CDR3 totals 15 residues. V was pared by 6 bases and J by 4 bases, with 15 bases between. The germline V gene encodes CDR1 SEHNR and CDR2 FQNEAQ (reference sequence). The TCR originated in a young woman in good health. V and J are TRBV7-9 and TRBJ1-4, with a tentative D call TRBD1 (5 bases). Sample: naive CD4+ T cells sorted from blood. Subset specified: CD45RA+ positively selected. CDR3 DNA: TGTGCCAGCAGTAACGGGGGACTATATAATGAAAAACTGTTTTTT. Residues: CASSNGGLYNEKLFF.